Presented here are 11 T cell receptor beta chains from one specimen sequenced in a study of cytomegalovirus exposure and HLA in healthy donors. Produced via immunoSEQ multiplex PCR; TCRdb's table is partial and in-frame only. The top ten hold more than 0.65% of the sample, which has 92,000 or so clones, approximately 96% seen once. The sequenced sample was PBMCs. Receptors were obtained from a man aged 18 to 35 in good health and CMV-seronegative.

The rearrangement uses TRBV9 and TRBJ2-3, with 8 bases aligning to TRBD2. Germline trimming cut 5 bases from V and 3 bases from J; bases unmatched to any gene: 5. CDR3 length: 14 amino acids. The germline gives CDR1 SGDLS, CDR2 YYNGEE. As DNA, the CDR3 is TGTGCCAGCAGTACGGGAGGGCCTACAGATACGCAGTATTTT. Translating it yields CASSTGGPTDTQYF.

The chain uses TRBV5-3 and TRBJ2-3; no firm D call. TRBV5-3 has ORF status, its function being uncertain. This CDR3 is built from 14 residues. Trimming left V 3 bases short and J 1 base short, with 9 bases between. This chain's CDR3 is CARSCNRGTDTQYF. CDR3 nucleotide sequence: TGTGCCAGAAGCTGCAACCGGGGCACAGATACGCAGTATTTT.

The CDR3 bases are TGCGCCAGCAGCTTTTTAGAGCTAGCGGGAACACTTGGAGATACGCAGTATTTT. Encoded protein: CASSFLELAGTLGDTQYF. The J gene is TRBJ2-3, the V gene TRBV5-1, with 9 bases lining up with TRBD2. J was trimmed by 5 bases and V by 2 bases; bases with no gene match: 15. Per the germline V gene, CDR1 is SGHRS and CDR2 is YFSETQ. This CDR3 spans 18 amino acids.

The genes are TRBV19 and TRBJ1-5; 7 bases match TRBD1. Germline V gene sequence: CDR1 LNHDA, CDR2 SQIVND (reference sequence). This CDR3 contains 15 residues. V was clipped by 5 bases and J by 6 bases; unmatched bases: 10. CDR3 nucleotide sequence: TGTGCCAGTAGTCGGGTAGGGGGCGTTCGTCAGCCCCAGCATTTT. This codes for CASSRVGGVRQPQHF.

In nucleotides, the CDR3 is TGTGCCAGTAGTATCGCCCCGGGACAGAGGAACACTGAAGCTTTCTTT. This codes for CASSIAPGQRNTEAFF. The chain joins TRBV19 to TRBJ1-1; 7 bases align to TRBD1. CDR1 and CDR2 from the germline V gene are LNHDA and SQIVND (reference sequence). The junction had 8 bases not matched to a gene; V was cut back by 3 bases and J by 1 base. This CDR3 spans 16 amino acids.

This chain links TRBV9 with TRBJ2-3; tentative D call: TRBD2 (6 bases). V lost 0 bases, J lost 3 bases, and 11 bases lay in between. CDR3 length: 15 residues. Germline CDR1 reads SGDLS; CDR2 reads YYNGEE. CDR3 sequence (DNA): TGTGCCAGCAGCGTAGTCCAGGGAGGTACAGATACGCAGTATTTT. This translates into CASSVVQGGTDTQYF. Complete variable domain (other parts from reference TRBV9 and TRBJ2-3): DSGVTQTPKHLITATGQRVTLRCSPRSGDLSVYWYQQSLDQGLQFLIQYYNGEERAKGNILERFSAQQFPDLHSELNLSSLELGDSALYFCASSVVQGGTDTQYFGPGTRLTVL.

The chain uses TRBV30 and TRBJ2-7; D perhaps matches TRBD1 (7 bases). The CDR3 runs 12 residues. With 1 base removed from V and 9 bases from J, the gap between germline ends came to 13 bases. Germline CDR1 reads GTSNPN; CDR2 reads SVGIG (reference sequence). The CDR3 reads CAWSEQGGPQYV. DNA of the CDR3: TGTGCCTGGAGTGAGCAGGGGGGACCGCAGTACGTC.

The chain combines TRBV21-1 with TRBJ2-1; the table's D call, TRBD1, has no DNA check behind it. TRBV21-1 is deemed a pseudogene. The CDR3 sequence is 15 residues long. CDR3 amino acids: CASSMGLVWGNEQFF. As DNA, the CDR3 is TGTGCCAGCAGCATGGGGCTAGTCTGGGGTAATGAGCAGTTCTTC.

The V gene is TRBV5-6, the J gene TRBJ1-5; D might be TRBD1 (5 bases). Germline CDR1 and CDR2: SGHDT and YYEEEE. Trimming pared 4 bases from V and 9 bases from J, leaving 14 bases between. There are 13 residues in the CDR3. CDR3 sequence reads: CASSPGIGGPQHF. The CDR3 nucleotides are TGTGCCAGCAGCCCGGGGATCGGGGGGCCCCAGCATTTT. The full variable domain, its missing parts supplied by reference TRBV5-6 and TRBJ1-5, is DAGVTQSPTHLIKTRGQQVTLRCSPKSGHDTVSWYQQALGQGPQFIFQYYEEEERQRGNFPDRFSGHQFPNYSSELNVNALLLGDSALYLCASSPGIGGPQHFGDGTRLSIL.

V usage is TRBV5-1 and J usage is TRBJ2-1; D is perhaps TRBD1 (6 bases). V lost 2 bases and J 8 bases, leaving 8 bases between the germline ends. Looked up from germline, CDR1 is SGHRS and CDR2 is YFSETQ. The CDR3 covers 12 residues. CDR3 in amino acids: CASSFPGDEQFF. The DNA of the CDR3 is TGCGCCAGCAGCTTTCCAGGGGATGAGCAGTTCTTC. The full variable domain, completed using reference TRBV5-1 and TRBJ2-1, is KAGVTQTPRYLIKTRGQQVTLSCSPISGHRSVSWYQQTPGQGLQFLFEYFSETQRNKGNFPGRFSGRQFSNSRSEMNVSTLELGDSALYLCASSFPGDEQFFGPGTRLTVL.

The gene calls are TRBV30 and TRBJ2-7; 8 nucleotides align to TRBD2. The junction had 5 bases not matched to a gene; V was cut back by 4 bases and J by 3 bases. Germline V gives CDR1 GTSNPN, CDR2 SVGIG (reference sequence). There are 13 residues in the CDR3. The CDR3 region is CAWTSGRDYEQYF. The CDR3 DNA reads as TGTGCCTGGACTAGCGGGCGGGACTACGAGCAGTACTTC.